Detailed here is one T cell receptor (beta chain). The antigen is unknown. This sample is part of a study of shared clonotypes between healthy human individuals. Study-level findings and limits: It was only blood that was sampled, and tissue repertoires likely differ.

CD4+ cell separation produced CD45RA+ naive and CD45RA-negative memory subsets. Germline loops: CDR1 LNHNV, CDR2 YYDKDF (reference sequence). The V and J ends lost 0 bases and 6 bases respectively, with 9 bases between them. The CDR3 covers 13 residues. Sorted-subset replicate PCR reactions contained 200 ng DNA, corresponding to about 30,000 T cell genomes. Only in-frame clones appear in the TCRdb table, and some are missing; sequencing was by immunoSEQ multiplex PCR. The sample carries about 2,500,000 clones, approximately 90% recorded once. The chain recombines TRBV15 with TRBJ2-7; D might be TRBD1 or TRBD2, each matching 6 bases. The receptor's source is a man between 18 and 29 years old in good health. The sample comprised naive CD4+ T cells sorted from blood. Subset specified: CD45RA+ positively selected. CDR3 sequence: CATSRDPGAEQYF. CDR3 sequence (DNA): TGTGCCACCAGCAGAGATCCGGGGGCCGAGCAGTACTTC.